A selection of T cell receptor beta chains follows, all from one sample in a study of PD-1 blockade in classical Hodgkin lymphoma. Sequencing was performed with immunoSEQ multiplex PCR; in TCRdb, only in-frame clones are kept and a portion is missing. The sample lists some 90,000 clones, over 75% seen once, with 9.4% in the top ten. The sample was peripheral blood mononuclear cells (PBMCs), taken before the fourth cycle of nivolumab. Every receptor here comes from a human donor with classical Hodgkin lymphoma. The CDR3 runs from the conserved cysteine through the conserved F or W. Each record gives: J gene, clone size, D gene, V gene, CDR3 protein, CDR3 DNA. A D gene is named only where the DNA matches it firmly. Clone size is not always given. Where it is, it says once, few, many or a class for expanded clones.

j_gene: TRBJ1-5; abundance: .; d_gene: .; v_gene: TRBV15; CDR3aa: CATSRDRGSSNQPQHF; CDR3nt: TGTGCCACCAGCAGAGATCGGGGCAGTAGCAATCAGCCCCAGCATTTT
j_gene: TRBJ2-7; abundance: .; d_gene: .; v_gene: TRBV2; CDR3aa: CASSEGGVYEQYF; CDR3nt: TGTGCCAGCAGTGAAGGAGGTGTCTACGAGCAGTACTTC
j_gene: TRBJ2-7; abundance: .; d_gene: .; v_gene: TRBV7-8; CDR3aa: CASRVGPSQGEQYF; CDR3nt: TGTGCCAGCAGAGTGGGCCCCAGCCAGGGCGAGCAGTACTTC
j_gene: TRBJ1-5; abundance: .; d_gene: TRBD1; v_gene: TRBV6-6; CDR3aa: CASSRQGYQPQHF; CDR3nt: TGTGCCAGCAGTAGACAGGGGTATCAGCCCCAGCATTTT
j_gene: TRBJ1-2; abundance: .; d_gene: TRBD1; v_gene: TRBV6-5; CDR3aa: CASSYGRQGARYGYTF; CDR3nt: TGTGCCAGCAGTTACGGGCGGCAGGGGGCGCGGTATGGCTACACCTTC
j_gene: TRBJ1-6; abundance: once; d_gene: TRBD1; v_gene: TRBV7-9; CDR3aa: CASSWADRANSPLHF; CDR3nt: TGTGCCAGCAGCTGGGCGGACAGGGCTAATTCACCCCTCCACTTT
j_gene: TRBJ2-1; abundance: .; d_gene: TRBD2; v_gene: TRBV28; CDR3aa: CASSTLAGGTETEQFF; CDR3nt: TGTGCCAGCAGTACTTTAGCGGGGGGTACCGAAACTGAGCAGTTCTTC
j_gene: TRBJ2-5; abundance: once; d_gene: .; v_gene: TRBV10-3; CDR3aa: CAISERGGETQYF; CDR3nt: TGTGCCATCAGTGAGCGAGGGGGGGAGACCCAGTACTTC
j_gene: TRBJ1-4; abundance: .; d_gene: .; v_gene: TRBV6-5; CDR3aa: CASSYSFRPNEKLFF; CDR3nt: TGTGCCAGCAGTTACTCGTTCCGTCCTAATGAAAAACTGTTTTTT
j_gene: TRBJ1-2; abundance: .; d_gene: .; v_gene: TRBV11-2; CDR3aa: CASSLVRGGYGYTF; CDR3nt: TGTGCCAGCAGCTTAGTTCGGGGGGGCTATGGCTACACCTTC
j_gene: TRBJ2-2; abundance: .; d_gene: TRBD1; v_gene: TRBV5-1; CDR3aa: CASSIDRVGELFF; CDR3nt: TGCGCCAGCAGCATAGACAGGGTCGGGGAGCTGTTTTTT
j_gene: TRBJ1-6; abundance: .; d_gene: TRBD1; v_gene: TRBV5-5; CDR3aa: CASSVNPGQGGSSPLHF; CDR3nt: TGTGCCAGCAGCGTAAACCCGGGACAGGGGGGAAGTTCACCCCTCCACTTT
j_gene: TRBJ1-3; abundance: .; d_gene: .; v_gene: TRBV7-7; CDR3aa: CASSLDRSSGNTIYF; CDR3nt: TGTGCCAGCAGTTTGGACCGGAGCTCTGGAAACACCATATATTTT
j_gene: TRBJ2-5; abundance: .; d_gene: .; v_gene: TRBV29-1; CDR3aa: CSVEGTVQETQYF; CDR3nt: TGCAGCGTTGAAGGGACAGTCCAAGAGACCCAGTACTTC
j_gene: TRBJ2-7; abundance: .; d_gene: .; v_gene: TRBV7-2; CDR3aa: CASSPSTGLGYEQYF; CDR3nt: TGTGCCAGCAGCCCTAGCACAGGGTTAGGCTACGAGCAGTACTTC
j_gene: TRBJ1-2; abundance: .; d_gene: .; v_gene: TRBV7-6; CDR3aa: CASSLGAGANYGYTF; CDR3nt: TGTGCCAGCAGCCTCGGGGCAGGAGCTAACTATGGCTACACCTTC
j_gene: TRBJ1-2; abundance: .; d_gene: .; v_gene: TRBV28; CDR3aa: CASGYRSYGYTF; CDR3nt: TGTGCCAGCGGGTACAGGTCGTATGGCTACACCTTC
j_gene: TRBJ2-5; abundance: once; d_gene: .; v_gene: TRBV2; CDR3aa: CASLAEETQYF; CDR3nt: TGTGCCAGCCTGGCGGAAGAGACCCAGTACTTC
j_gene: TRBJ1-5; abundance: .; d_gene: .; v_gene: TRBV2; CDR3aa: CASSAEGHQPQHF; CDR3nt: TGTGCCAGCAGTGCAGAGGGCCATCAGCCCCAGCATTTT
j_gene: TRBJ1-2; abundance: once; d_gene: .; v_gene: TRBV7-2; CDR3aa: CASSPQRGTNRDGLYGYTF; CDR3nt: TGTGCCAGCAGCCCCCAACGCGGGACGAACCGGGACGGCCTTTATGGCTACACCTTC
j_gene: TRBJ1-5; abundance: .; d_gene: .; v_gene: TRBV30; CDR3aa: CAWSERVGEQPQHF; CDR3nt: TGTGCCTGGAGTGAGAGGGTCGGGGAGCAGCCCCAGCATTTT
j_gene: TRBJ2-2; abundance: .; d_gene: .; v_gene: TRBV6-5; CDR3aa: CASSYALLTGELFF; CDR3nt: TGTGCCAGCAGTTACGCACTCCTCACCGGGGAGCTGTTTTTT
j_gene: TRBJ2-7; abundance: .; d_gene: .; v_gene: TRBV10-3; CDR3aa: CAISVQGSLYEQYF; CDR3nt: TGTGCCATCAGTGTCCAGGGGAGCCTCTACGAGCAGTACTTC
j_gene: TRBJ2-1; abundance: .; d_gene: TRBD2; v_gene: TRBV15; CDR3aa: CATSRVSGGTYNEQFF; CDR3nt: TGTGCCACCAGCAGAGTTAGCGGGGGGACCTACAATGAGCAGTTCTTC
j_gene: TRBJ1-2; abundance: .; d_gene: TRBD1; v_gene: TRBV7-9; CDR3aa: CASSLSGQGAGGYTF; CDR3nt: TGTGCCAGCAGCTTGTCAGGACAGGGGGCTGGTGGCTACACCTTC
j_gene: TRBJ2-3; abundance: .; d_gene: TRBD2; v_gene: TRBV7-6; CDR3aa: CASSQRLAGNTDTQYF; CDR3nt: TGTGCCAGCAGCCAAAGACTAGCGGGGAACACAGATACGCAGTATTTT
j_gene: TRBJ2-7; abundance: .; d_gene: .; v_gene: TRBV2; CDR3aa: CASRAGRGSYEQYF; CDR3nt: TGTGCCAGCAGGGCCGGCAGGGGCTCCTACGAGCAGTACTTC
j_gene: TRBJ1-2; abundance: .; d_gene: TRBD1; v_gene: TRBV4-1; CDR3aa: CASSHYRGGYTF; CDR3nt: TGCGCCAGCAGCCATTACAGGGGAGGCTACACCTTC